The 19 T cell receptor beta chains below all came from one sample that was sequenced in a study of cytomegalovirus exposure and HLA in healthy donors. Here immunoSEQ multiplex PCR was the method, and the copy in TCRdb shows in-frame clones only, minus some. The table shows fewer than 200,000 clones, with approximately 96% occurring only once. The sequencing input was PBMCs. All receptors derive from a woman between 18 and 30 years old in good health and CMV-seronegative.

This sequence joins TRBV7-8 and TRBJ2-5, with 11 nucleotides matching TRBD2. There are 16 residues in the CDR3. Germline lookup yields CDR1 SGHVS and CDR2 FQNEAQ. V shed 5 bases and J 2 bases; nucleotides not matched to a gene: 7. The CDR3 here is CASSIAGTSGQETQYF. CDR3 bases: TGTGCCAGCAGCATCGCCGGGACTAGCGGTCAAGAGACCCAGTACTTC.

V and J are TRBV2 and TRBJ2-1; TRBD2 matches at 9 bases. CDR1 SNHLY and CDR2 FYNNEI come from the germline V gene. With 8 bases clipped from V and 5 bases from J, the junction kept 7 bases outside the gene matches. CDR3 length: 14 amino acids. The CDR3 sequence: CASSSAGGHNEQFF. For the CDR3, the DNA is TGTGCCAGCTCCTCCGCGGGGGGGCACAATGAGCAGTTCTTC.

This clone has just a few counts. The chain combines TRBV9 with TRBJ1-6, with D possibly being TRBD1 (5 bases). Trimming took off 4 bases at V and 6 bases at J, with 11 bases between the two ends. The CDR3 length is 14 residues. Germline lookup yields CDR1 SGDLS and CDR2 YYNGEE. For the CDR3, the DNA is TGTGCCAGCAGCCCCCGGAGGGGTAATTCACCCCTCCACTTT. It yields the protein CASSPRRGNSPLHF.

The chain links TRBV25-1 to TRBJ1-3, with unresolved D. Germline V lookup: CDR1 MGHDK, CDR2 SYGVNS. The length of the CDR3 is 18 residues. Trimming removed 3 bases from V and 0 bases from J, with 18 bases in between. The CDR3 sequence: CASSDITDILGSGNTIYF. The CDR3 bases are TGTGCCAGCAGTGATATCACAGACATCCTGGGCTCTGGAAACACCATATATTTT.

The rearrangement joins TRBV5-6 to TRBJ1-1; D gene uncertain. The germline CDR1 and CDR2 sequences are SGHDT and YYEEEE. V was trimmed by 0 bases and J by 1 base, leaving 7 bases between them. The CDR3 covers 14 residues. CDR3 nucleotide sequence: TGTGCCAGCAGCTTGGGTACGGGGAACACTGAAGCTTTCTTT. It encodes CASSLGTGNTEAFF.

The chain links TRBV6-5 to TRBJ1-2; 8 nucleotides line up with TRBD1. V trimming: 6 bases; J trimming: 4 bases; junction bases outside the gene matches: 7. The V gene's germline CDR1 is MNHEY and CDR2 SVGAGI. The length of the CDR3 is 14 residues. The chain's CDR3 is CASREYRGAYGYTF. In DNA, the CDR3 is TGTGCCAGCAGAGAGTACAGGGGGGCCTATGGCTACACCTTC.

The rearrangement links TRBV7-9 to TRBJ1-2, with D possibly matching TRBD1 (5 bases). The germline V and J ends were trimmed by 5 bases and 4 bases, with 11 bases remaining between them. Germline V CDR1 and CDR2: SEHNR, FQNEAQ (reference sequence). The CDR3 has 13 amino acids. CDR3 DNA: TGTGCCAGCAGCCCTAGGGGAGGCTATGGCTACACCTTC. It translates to CASSPRGGYGYTF.

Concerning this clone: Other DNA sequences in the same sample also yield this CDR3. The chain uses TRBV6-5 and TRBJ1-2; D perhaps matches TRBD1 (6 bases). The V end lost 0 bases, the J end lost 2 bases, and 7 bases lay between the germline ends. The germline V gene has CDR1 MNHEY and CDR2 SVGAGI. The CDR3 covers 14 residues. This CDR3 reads CASSYSTGNYGYTF. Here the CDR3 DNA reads TGTGCCAGCAGTTACTCGACAGGAAACTATGGCTACACCTTC.

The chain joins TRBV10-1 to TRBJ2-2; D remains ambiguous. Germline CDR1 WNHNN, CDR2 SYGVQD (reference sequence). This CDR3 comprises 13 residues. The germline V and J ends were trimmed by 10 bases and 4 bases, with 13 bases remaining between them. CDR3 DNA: TGCGCCAACCCACTCGCAAGCACCGGGGAGCTGTTTTTT. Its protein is CANPLASTGELFF.

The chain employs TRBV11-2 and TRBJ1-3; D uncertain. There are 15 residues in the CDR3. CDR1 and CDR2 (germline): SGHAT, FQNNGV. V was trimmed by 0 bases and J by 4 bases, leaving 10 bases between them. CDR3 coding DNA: TGTGCCAGCAGCTTAGATTTAGCGGCGGGAAACACCATATATTTT. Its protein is CASSLDLAAGNTIYF.

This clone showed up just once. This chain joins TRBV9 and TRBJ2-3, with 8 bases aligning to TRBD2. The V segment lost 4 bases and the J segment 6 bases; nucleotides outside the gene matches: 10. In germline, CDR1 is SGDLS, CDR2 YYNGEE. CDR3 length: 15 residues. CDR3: CASSLRGGLYDTQYF. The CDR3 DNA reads TGTGCCAGCAGCCTCCGCGGGGGGCTCTACGATACGCAGTATTTT.

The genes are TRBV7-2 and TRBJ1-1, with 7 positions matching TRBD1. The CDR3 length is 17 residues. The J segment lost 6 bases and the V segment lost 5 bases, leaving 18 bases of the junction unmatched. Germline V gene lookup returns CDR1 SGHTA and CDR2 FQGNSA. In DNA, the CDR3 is TGTGCCAGCAGCCCCCAGGGGGTCGGGCAGGGGTACGCTGAAGCTTTCTTT. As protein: CASSPQGVGQGYAEAFF.

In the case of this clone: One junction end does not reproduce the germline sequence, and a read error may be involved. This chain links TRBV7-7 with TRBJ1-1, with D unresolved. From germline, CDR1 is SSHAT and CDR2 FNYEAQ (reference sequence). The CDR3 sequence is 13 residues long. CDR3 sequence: CASSLDSNTEAFF. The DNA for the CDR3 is TGTGCTAGCAGCTTAGATTCTAACACTGAAGCTTTCTTT. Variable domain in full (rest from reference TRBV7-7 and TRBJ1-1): GAGVSQSPRYKVTKRGQDVTLRCDPISSHATLYWYQQALGQGPEFLTYFNYEAQPDKSGLPSDRFSAERPEGSISTLTIQRTEQRDSAMYRCASSLDSNTEAFFGQGTRLTVV.

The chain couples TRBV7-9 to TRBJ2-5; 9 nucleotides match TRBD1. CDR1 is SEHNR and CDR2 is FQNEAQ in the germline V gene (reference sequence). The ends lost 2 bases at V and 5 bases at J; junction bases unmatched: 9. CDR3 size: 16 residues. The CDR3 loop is CASSLRLDRGQETQYF. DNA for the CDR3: TGTGCCAGCAGCTTACGGTTGGACAGGGGACAGGAGACCCAGTACTTC.

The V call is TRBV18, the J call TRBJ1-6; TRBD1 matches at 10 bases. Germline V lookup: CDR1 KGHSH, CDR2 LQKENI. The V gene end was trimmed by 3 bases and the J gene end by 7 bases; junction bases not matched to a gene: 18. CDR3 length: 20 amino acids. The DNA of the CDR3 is TGTGCCAGCTCACCTCTAGCCGGGACAGGGGCCACTAAGGGGAATTCACCCCTCCACTTT. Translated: CASSPLAGTGATKGNSPLHF.

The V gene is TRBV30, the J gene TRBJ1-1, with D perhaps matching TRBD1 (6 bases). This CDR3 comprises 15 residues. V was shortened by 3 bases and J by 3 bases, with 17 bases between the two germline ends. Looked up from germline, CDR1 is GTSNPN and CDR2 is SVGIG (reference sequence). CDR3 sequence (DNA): TGTGCCTGGAGCCTAAACGGGGGGCTGTACACTGAAGCTTTCTTT. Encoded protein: CAWSLNGGLYTEAFF.

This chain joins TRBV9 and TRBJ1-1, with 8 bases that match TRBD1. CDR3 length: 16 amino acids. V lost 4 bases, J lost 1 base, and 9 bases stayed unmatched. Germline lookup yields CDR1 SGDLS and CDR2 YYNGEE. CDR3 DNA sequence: TGTGCCAGCAGCATCGGACAGGGTTTGGGGAACACTGAAGCTTTCTTT. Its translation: CASSIGQGLGNTEAFF.

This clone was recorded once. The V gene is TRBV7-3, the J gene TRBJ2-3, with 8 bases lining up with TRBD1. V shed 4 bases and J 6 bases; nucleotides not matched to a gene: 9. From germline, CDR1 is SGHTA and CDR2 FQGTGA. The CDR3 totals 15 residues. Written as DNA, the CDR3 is TGTGCCAGCAGCTCATTGGCAGGGGGCATGGATACGCAGTATTTT. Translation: CASSSLAGGMDTQYF.

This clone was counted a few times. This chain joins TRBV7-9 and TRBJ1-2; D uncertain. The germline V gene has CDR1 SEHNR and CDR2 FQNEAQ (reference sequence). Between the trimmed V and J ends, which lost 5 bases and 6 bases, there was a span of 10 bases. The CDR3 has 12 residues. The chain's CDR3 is CASSPVVDGYTF. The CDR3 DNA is TGTGCCAGCAGCCCCGTTGTTGATGGCTACACCTTC.